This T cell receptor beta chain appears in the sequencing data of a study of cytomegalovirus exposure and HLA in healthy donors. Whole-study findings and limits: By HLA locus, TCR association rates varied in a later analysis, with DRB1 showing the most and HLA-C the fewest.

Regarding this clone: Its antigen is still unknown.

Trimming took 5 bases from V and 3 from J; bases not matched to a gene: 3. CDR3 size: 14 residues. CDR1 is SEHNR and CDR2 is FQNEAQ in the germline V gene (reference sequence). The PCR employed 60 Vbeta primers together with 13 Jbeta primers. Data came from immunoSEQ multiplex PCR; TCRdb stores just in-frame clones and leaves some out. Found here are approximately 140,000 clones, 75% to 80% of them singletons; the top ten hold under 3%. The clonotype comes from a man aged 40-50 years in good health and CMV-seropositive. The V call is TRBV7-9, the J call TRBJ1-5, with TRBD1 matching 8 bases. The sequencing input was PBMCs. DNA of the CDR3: TGTGCCAGCAGCCTGACAGGGGACAATCAGCCCCAGCATTTT. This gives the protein CASSLTGDNQPQHF.